This T cell receptor (beta chain) was identified in a study of cytomegalovirus exposure and HLA in healthy donors. This clone came up a few times. A multiplex PCR was run with 60 Vbeta primers and 13 Jbeta primers. The method was immunoSEQ multiplex PCR; TCRdb's version includes in-frame clones alone and lacks a portion of them. This table has over 60,000 clones, about 70% appearing once. The CDR3 is 15 residues long. Germline V gene data show CDR1 as SGHTA and CDR2 as FQGNSA. V shed 5 bases and J 1 base; nucleotides not matched to a gene: 1. Sequenced input: PBMCs. J is TRBJ2-2 and V is TRBV7-2, with 10 nucleotides matching TRBD1. The sequence was collected from a man aged 18 to 29 in good health and CMV-seronegative. CDR3 nucleotides: TGTGCCAGCAGCCGGGACAGGGGGAACACCGGGGAGCTGTTTTTT. It translates to CASSRDRGNTGELFF.